This entry describes one T cell receptor (beta chain). Germline-derived CDR1 and CDR2 are MNHEY and SVGAGI. Trimming cost V 0 bases and J 0 bases, with 8 bases left between them. CDR3 length equals 16 residues. The entry originates in a study of blood T cell repertoires in COVID-19. Turning to the study itself: Some COVID-19 samples were acute and others convalescent; all came from the United States, Italy and Spain. The cDNA or gDNA used as material had been derived from T cells, B-cell-depleted T cells, or PBMCs.

This table comes from immunoSEQ multiplex PCR, and its TCRdb copy is limited to in-frame clones, with some not included. Of 150,000 to 200,000 clones listed, 80% were seen once; the top ten hold 5% to 8.5%. Material: peripheral blood. The receptor was isolated from a man in his 70s with active or convalescent COVID-19. The gene calls are TRBV6-5 and TRBJ1-4; D is ambiguous. The CDR3 loop is CASSYSGSATNEKLFF. The DNA for the CDR3 is TGTGCCAGCAGTTACTCTGGGAGCGCAACTAATGAAAAACTGTTTTTT.